Below, 8 T cell receptor beta chains from the same sample are listed, as sequenced in a study of human T cells and chemical hapten exposure (dated by TCRdb to about 2021). Receptor libraries were prepared by RACE. Instrument used: NextSeq 500. TCRdb redid the processing of the public reads, applying fastp at Q25 and MiXCR, and retained in-frame beta chains. CDR3 protein sequences are deduplicated, and each keeps its most common genes and DNA. The sample profile shows roughly 50,000 distinct CDR3 sequences; 9.5% to 10% of them were found once. The ten largest clones represent 1.7% of the sample. Interpreted using the paper, the time point label stands for: patch test 2, 6 weeks after DPC sensitization. The treatment or condition label of this sample denotes: therapeutic diphenylcyclopropenone sensitization with weekly scalp DPC. Material: whole blood, obtained in connection with sensitization to the hapten diphenylcyclopropenone (DPC). The receptors come from a woman in her forties or fifties with alopecia areata. Some clones in this sample may be carry-over from other donors' samples.

Only a few counts were recorded for this clonotype. The chain is built from TRBV29-1 and TRBJ1-2, with D perhaps TRBD1 (6 bases). V shed 0 bases and J shed 4 bases, with 12 bases lying between them. The CDR3 contains 14 residues. Germline V gene sequence: CDR1 SQVTM, CDR2 ANQGSEA. CDR3 amino acids: CSVEDYRGGYGYTF. In nucleotides, the CDR3 is TGCAGCGTTGAAGATTATAGGGGGGGCTATGGCTACACCTTC.

The sample holds many counts of this clonotype. CDR3 coding DNA: TGTGCTAGTGGTTTAGAACAGGGACAGCCCCAGCATTTT. It is translated as CASGLEQGQPQHF. The chain is built from TRBV12-5 and TRBJ1-5; tentative D call: TRBD1 (6 bases). The germline V and J ends were trimmed by 3 bases and 7 bases, with 10 bases remaining between them. This CDR3 has 13 amino acids. The germline CDR1 and CDR2 sequences are LGHNT and FRNRAP. Drawing the rest from reference TRBV12-5 and TRBJ1-5, the complete variable domain is DARVTQTPRHKVTEMGQEVTMRCQPILGHNTVFWYRQTMMQGLELLAYFRNRAPLDDSGMPKDRFSAEMPDATLATLKIQPSEPRDSAVYFCASGLEQGQPQHFGDGTRLSIL.

This clonotype occurred a few times. The rearrangement joins TRBV7-8 to TRBJ2-7; weak D call: TRBD1 (5 bases). Germline V gene lookup returns CDR1 SGHVS and CDR2 FQNEAQ. Deletions cut 5 bases from V and 3 bases from J, with 11 bases between. This CDR3 contains 13 residues. CDR3 region: CASSLFQGYEQYF. The CDR3 DNA reads TGTGCCAGCAGCCTTTTCCAGGGCTACGAGCAGTACTTC.

The chain combines TRBV6-2 or TRBV6-3 with TRBJ2-6; a weak D match, TRBD1 (6 bases). V lost 0 bases to trimming and J lost 0 bases, with 12 bases between them. This CDR3 contains 18 residues. Germline V gene data show CDR1 as MNHEY and CDR2 as SVGEGT. CDR3 loop: CASSYSDSPSSGANVLTF. For the CDR3, the DNA is TGTGCCAGCAGTTACTCGGACAGTCCAAGCTCTGGGGCCAACGTCCTGACTTTC.

This clonotype showed up many times. The V and J genes are TRBV29-1 and TRBJ1-3; maybe TRBD1 (5 bases). The CDR3 has 12 residues. Germline CDR1 is SQVTM and CDR2 is ANQGSEA. V was cut by 7 bases and J by 4 bases, with 11 bases left in between. The CDR3 loop is CSGRDPGNTIYF. CDR3 DNA: TGCAGCGGCCGGGACCCAGGAAACACCATATATTTT.

This clonotype was picked up many times. The chain is built from TRBV12-3 or TRBV12-4 and TRBJ2-2; D possibly corresponds to TRBD1 (5 bases). The CDR3 length is 15 residues. V was shortened by 7 bases and J by 4 bases, with 16 bases between the two germline ends. For the CDR3, the DNA is TGTGCCAGCACCTTGACAGACGTTGTCACCGGGGAGCTGTTTTTT. It specifies CASTLTDVVTGELFF.

The rearrangement uses TRBV6-2 or TRBV6-3 and TRBJ1-5; D remains ambiguous. The CDR3 runs to 15 residues. Trimming took off 1 base at V and 5 bases at J, with 12 bases between the two ends. Germline loops: CDR1 MNHEY, CDR2 SVGEGT. The CDR3 DNA follows: TGTGCCAGCAGTTACTATTCGGGCACCTATCAGCCCCAGCATTTT. Encoded protein: CASSYYSGTYQPQHF.

In this sample, this clonotype turned up many times. This rearrangement joins TRBV4-1 to TRBJ1-1; 7 bases map to TRBD1. The ends lost 6 bases at V and 0 bases at J; junction bases unmatched: 16. The CDR3 is made up of 18 amino acids. Germline V gives CDR1 MGHRA, CDR2 YSYEKL. The CDR3 here is CASRLTRDRGLMNTEAFF. The CDR3 coding sequence is TGCGCCAGCAGACTTACCCGGGACAGAGGCTTGATGAACACTGAAGCTTTCTTT.